The present entry profiles one TCR beta chain with its context. What it binds is not known. J was trimmed by 5 bases and V by 4 bases; bases with no gene match: 9. This CDR3 comprises 15 residues. CDR1 is SGDLS, CDR2 YYNGEE, per germline. These data belong to a study of cytomegalovirus exposure and HLA in healthy donors. Overall study findings and caveats: Using the classifier, cytomegalovirus status was reportedly diagnosed with high specificity and sensitivity.

The PCR made use of 60 Vbeta and 13 Jbeta primers. In the original analysis: As a later analysis found, there were tens of millions of unique TCR beta chains, of which 8.5 million to 13 million were shared. Profiled with immunoSEQ multiplex PCR; TCRdb holds only in-frame clones, not every one. V, J and clone size were drawn from that table, and D and trimming were deduced from the DNA. In all, the sample yields 140,000 to 150,000 clones. The chain carries TRBV9 and TRBJ2-5, with TRBD1 identical over 9 bases. The sequenced sample was PBMCs. The clonotype was recovered from a male donor in good health and CMV-seronegative. CDR3 coding DNA: TGTGCCAGCAGCCCCACAGGGGGCATTTGGGAGACCCAGTACTTC. It yields the protein CASSPTGGIWETQYF.